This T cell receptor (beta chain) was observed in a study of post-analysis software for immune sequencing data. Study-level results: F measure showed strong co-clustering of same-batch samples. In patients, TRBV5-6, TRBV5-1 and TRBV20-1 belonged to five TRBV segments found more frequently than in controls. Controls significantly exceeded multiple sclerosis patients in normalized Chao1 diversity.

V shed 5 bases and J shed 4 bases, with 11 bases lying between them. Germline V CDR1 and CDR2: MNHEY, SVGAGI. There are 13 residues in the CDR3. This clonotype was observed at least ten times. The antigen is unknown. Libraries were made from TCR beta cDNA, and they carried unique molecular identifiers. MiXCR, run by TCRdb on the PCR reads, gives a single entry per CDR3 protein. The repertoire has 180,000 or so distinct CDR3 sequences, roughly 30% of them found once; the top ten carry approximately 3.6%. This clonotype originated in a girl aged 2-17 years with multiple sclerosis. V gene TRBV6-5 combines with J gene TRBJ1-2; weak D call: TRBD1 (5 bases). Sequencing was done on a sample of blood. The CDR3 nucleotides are TGTGCCAGCAGTCCGGGACTAACCTATGGCTACACCTTC. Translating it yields CASSPGLTYGYTF.